The subject of this entry is one T cell receptor (beta chain). What it recognizes is unknown. The sample belongs to a study of CD8 T cell repertoires and HIV-1 epitope variants. Study as a whole: Epitopes were three Gag families plus Nef HW9 and YT9. IL-2, IL-7 and IL-15 were added on days 3 and 7 of roughly eleven-day cultures. The baseline condition was 1M T cells left uncultured.

On the immunoSEQ platform, TCR beta CDR3s were sequenced at survey depth. Assay used: immunoSEQ multiplex PCR; TCRdb lists only in-frame clones, some missing. The sample contains thousands of clones, 66% of which appear only once. The CDR3 covers 18 residues. Germline CDR1 is MNHEY and CDR2 is SMNVEV (reference sequence). V shed 4 bases and J 2 bases; nucleotides not matched to a gene: 10. This receptor was obtained from a male donor with HIV. The sequenced material came from cultured CD8+ T cells derived from PBMCs. The chain uses TRBV27 and TRBJ2-2; 10 bases are a match to TRBD2. This chain's CDR3 is CASSSTTTSGNNTGELFF. The CDR3 nucleotides read TGTGCCAGCAGTTCAACGACAACTAGCGGGAACAACACCGGGGAGCTGTTTTTT.